The next 17 T cell receptor beta chains were all read from a single sample in a study of blood T cells in healthy people across ages. The authors ran a second PCR of roughly 6 to 12 cycles using a sample-barcoded 5' primer and a J-beta primer mix. In TCRdb, the 5' RACE reads were re-called with MiXCR into one record per CDR3 protein. The sample consists of around 1,900,000 distinct CDR3 sequences, around 42% of them appearing once. Sequences were obtained from blood. The receptors come from a human donor in good health.

The rearrangement joins TRBV7-8 to TRBJ2-1; the match to TRBD1 covers 8 bases. The CDR3 has 17 residues. V lost 6 bases to trimming and J lost 5 bases; unmatched junction nucleotides: 15. Germline V gene data show CDR1 as SGHVS and CDR2 as FQNEAQ. CDR3 DNA sequence: TGTGCCAGCAGTGGACAGGGTTCCCCGGGGTACCACAATGAGCAGTTCTTC. This encodes CASSGQGSPGYHNEQFF.

The V call is TRBV2, the J call TRBJ2-3, with a weak D call TRBD1 (7 bases). The V gene's germline CDR1 is SNHLY and CDR2 FYNNEI. This CDR3 comprises 16 residues. Trimming shortened V by 6 bases and J by 0 bases, and 16 bases separated the two germline ends. Here the CDR3 DNA reads TGTGCCAGCAGCTCCCGACCAGGGGGGAGCACAGATACGCAGTATTTT. It encodes CASSSRPGGSTDTQYF.

This clonotype was observed at least ten times. The chain is built from TRBV20-1 and TRBJ2-5; TRBD1 agrees at 8 bases. CDR3 length equals 13 residues. The ends lost 6 bases at V and 4 bases at J; junction bases unmatched: 7. CDR1 and CDR2 (germline): DFQATT, SNEGSKA (reference sequence). CDR3: CSALETGAETQYF. CDR3 in DNA: TGCAGTGCACTAGAGACAGGGGCAGAGACCCAGTACTTC.

As regards this clonotype: One end of the junction varies from germline; a read error may be responsible. The chain joins TRBV7-2 to TRBJ2-7; 7 bases fit TRBD1. The germline gives CDR1 SGHTA, CDR2 FQGNSA. This CDR3 region has 15 residues. CDR3 sequence (DNA): TGTGCCGGCAGCTTATATCCAGGGGGAACCTACGAGCAGTACTTC. It encodes CAGSLYPGGTYEQYF.

This rearrangement joins TRBV29-1 to TRBJ1-5; the D gene is possibly TRBD1 (6 bases). Germline loops: CDR1 SQVTM, CDR2 ANQGSEA. Trimming removed 7 bases from V and 9 bases from J, with 19 bases in between. The CDR3 runs to 13 residues. The CDR3: CSAGEGHERPQHF. The CDR3 DNA follows: TGCAGCGCCGGCGAGGGACATGAAAGGCCCCAGCATTTT.

As DNA, the CDR3 is TGTGCCAGCAGTCGGGACCACAGGGGGCGATATGATGGCTACACCTTC. Encoded protein: CASSRDHRGRYDGYTF. The chain recombines TRBV12-3 or TRBV12-4 with TRBJ1-2, with TRBD1 identical over 9 bases. V dropped 5 bases and J dropped 6; count of bases not matched to a gene: 13. The CDR3 runs 16 residues.

V usage is TRBV4-1 and J usage is TRBJ2-4, with D hard to call. The DNA end is more similar to TRBJ2-7, so the J call may be wrong. CDR3 length: 14 residues. Germline V gene lookup returns CDR1 MGHRA and CDR2 YSYEKL. The CDR3 spells CASSQVYGEVEQYF. CDR3 in DNA: TGCGCCAGCAGCCAAGTCTATGGGGAAGTCGAGCAGTACTTC.

This clonotype was counted many times. The rearrangement joins TRBV4-1 to TRBJ2-1, with 7 bases aligning to TRBD1. CDR1 is MGHRA, CDR2 YSYEKL, per germline. V shed 4 bases, J shed 6 bases, and the junction held 9 bases outside the gene matches. This CDR3 region has 15 residues. Here the CDR3 reads CASSPSNYRGNEQFF. The CDR3 region has the DNA TGCGCCAGCAGCCCTTCAAATTACAGGGGCAATGAGCAGTTCTTC.

The rearrangement links TRBV2 to TRBJ2-1; D possibly corresponds to TRBD2 (6 bases). Trimming removed 2 bases from V and 1 base from J, with 12 bases in between. The CDR3 sequence is 16 residues long. Germline V gene data show CDR1 as SNHLY and CDR2 as FYNNEI. The CDR3 region has the DNA TGTGCCAGCAGTGAAAGCGCGGGGCGTTCCTACAATGAGCAGTTCTTC. Protein: CASSESAGRSYNEQFF.

The rearrangement joins TRBV28 to TRBJ1-2; D is perhaps TRBD1 (6 bases). V lost 6 bases to trimming and J lost 6 bases, with 23 bases between them. In germline, CDR1 is MDHEN, CDR2 SYDVKM. The CDR3 loop spans 16 amino acids. The DNA of the CDR3 is TGTGCCAGCAGCTTACCCCGGGGGGCTTTCAGGGATGGCTACACCTTC. Residues: CASSLPRGAFRDGYTF.

This clonotype has a handful of counts. This chain links TRBV7-2 with TRBJ1-4, with no clear D. CDR1 and CDR2 (germline): SGHTA, FQGNSA. V lost 2 bases, J lost 5 bases, and 9 bases lay in between. This CDR3 has 14 amino acids. CDR3 loop: CASSLFGLNEKLFF. The CDR3 DNA sequence: TGTGCCAGCAGCTTATTCGGACTCAATGAAAAACTGTTTTTT. Full variable domain (rest looked up from reference TRBV7-2 and TRBJ1-4): GAGVSQSPSNKVTEKGKDVELRCDPISGHTALYWYRQSLGQGLEFLIYFQGNSAPDKSGLPSDRFSAERTGGSVSTLTIQRTQQEDSAVYLCASSLFGLNEKLFFGSGTQLSVL.

This clonotype was counted between two and nine times. The rearrangement links TRBV20-1 to TRBJ2-7, with 8 nucleotides matching TRBD2. Looked up from germline, CDR1 is DFQATT and CDR2 is SNEGSKA (reference sequence). The CDR3 has 13 residues. The junction had 6 bases not matched to a gene; V was cut back by 7 bases and J by 1 base. CDR3 residues: CSGAGGISYEQYF. The CDR3 bases are TGCAGTGGCGCGGGGGGAATTTCCTACGAGCAGTACTTC.

The chain links TRBV28 to TRBJ2-3; D ambiguous. In germline, CDR1 is MDHEN, CDR2 SYDVKM. The CDR3 length is 15 residues. Trimming pared 4 bases from V and 4 bases from J, leaving 15 bases between. In DNA form, the CDR3 reads TGTGCCAGCAGTTCGTTGATCTCAAAGGCAGATACGCAGTATTTT. Its translation is CASSSLISKADTQYF.

Notes on this clonotype: This may be a read error, as it is one base from a much larger clone. The genes are TRBV2 and TRBJ2-6, with a weak D call TRBD1 (6 bases). The CDR3 is made up of 16 amino acids. Germline CDR1 is SNHLY and CDR2 is FYNNEI. The CDR3 reads CASSARSGAGANVRTF. The DNA for the CDR3 is TGTGCCAGCAGTGCGAGATCAGGGGCCGGGGCCAACGTCCGGACTTTC.

The chain's CDR3 is CASSQDWGRGRWTGELFF. In DNA form, the CDR3 reads TGCGCCAGCAGCCAAGATTGGGGCAGGGGGCGTTGGACCGGGGAGCTGTTTTTT. The chain uses TRBV4-1 and TRBJ2-2, with TRBD1 matching 8 bases. V lost 0 bases and J lost 5; bases outside the gene matches: 11. This CDR3 has 18 residues. Germline V gene sequence: CDR1 MGHRA, CDR2 YSYEKL.

The rearrangement joins TRBV29-1 to TRBJ2-1; 7 nucleotides agree with TRBD1. J lost 15 bases, V lost 4 bases, and 15 bases had no gene match. The CDR3 extends over 13 amino acids. The germline gives CDR1 SQVTM, CDR2 ANQGSEA. The DNA of the CDR3 is TGCAGCGTTGGGGGCCCCCGGGACAGTATACGGTTCTTC. It is translated as CSVGGPRDSIRFF.

This clonotype was detected only a few times. This chain uses TRBV20-1 with TRBJ2-3; weak D call: TRBD2 (5 bases). The germline gives CDR1 DFQATT, CDR2 SNEGSKA (reference sequence). The V end was cut by 6 bases, the J end by 1 base, with 20 bases between. The length of the CDR3 is 16 residues. CDR3 DNA sequence: TGCAGTGCGGGCAGGAATAGCGCCACCCGCACAGATACGCAGTATTTT. Protein: CSAGRNSATRTDTQYF.